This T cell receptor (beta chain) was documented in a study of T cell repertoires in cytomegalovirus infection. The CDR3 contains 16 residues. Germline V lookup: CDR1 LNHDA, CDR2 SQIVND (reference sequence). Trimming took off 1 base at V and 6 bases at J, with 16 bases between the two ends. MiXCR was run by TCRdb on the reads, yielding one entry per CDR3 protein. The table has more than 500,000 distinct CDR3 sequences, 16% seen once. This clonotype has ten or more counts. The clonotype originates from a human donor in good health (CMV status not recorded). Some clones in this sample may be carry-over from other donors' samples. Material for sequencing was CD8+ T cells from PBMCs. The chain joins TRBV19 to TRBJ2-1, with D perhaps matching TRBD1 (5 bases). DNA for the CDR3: TGTGCCAGTAGTATAGGGGGCACCCTAATCGGCAATGAGCAGTTCTTC. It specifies CASSIGGTLIGNEQFF.